Listed below are T cell receptor beta chains from one sample, sequenced in a study of control samples from healthy donors and cancer patients. The method was immunoSEQ multiplex PCR; TCRdb's version includes in-frame clones alone and lacks a portion of them. Among 150,000 to 180,000 clones listed, approximately 96% were seen once. The sample was blood. The receptor source for this set is a man aged 35 to 55 in good health. The CDR3 runs from the conserved cysteine through the conserved F or W. The order of the fields is J gene, V gene, D gene, CDR3 protein, CDR3 DNA. The D gene is left open where the match is weak.

TRBJ1-2 TRBV27 TRBD1 CASCDRGNYGYTF TGTGCCAGCTGCGACAGGGGGAACTATGGCTACACCTTC
TRBJ2-2 TRBV9 . CASSVGSPTGELFF TGTGCCAGCAGCGTAGGGAGTCCCACCGGGGAGCTGTTTTTT
TRBJ1-1 TRBV18 . CASSPLRETEAFF TGTGCCAGCTCACCACTCCGTGAAACTGAAGCTTTCTTT
TRBJ1-2 TRBV18 . CASSPGANYGYTF TGTGCCAGCTCACCAGGGGCTAACTATGGCTACACCTTC
TRBJ1-5 TRBV19 . CASRVRWVNSNQPQHF TGTGCCAGTAGGGTGAGGTGGGTTAATAGCAATCAGCCCCAGCATTTT
TRBJ1-3 TRBV5-6 . CASSLRLTGLGNTIYF TGTGCCAGCAGCTTGAGGCTTACAGGGCTAGGAAACACCATATATTTT
TRBJ1-2 TRBV3-1/TRBV3-2 . CASSPAYVGGYTF TGTGCCAGCAGCCCTGCCTACGTGGGCGGCTACACCTTC
TRBJ1-2 TRBV6-4 . CASSDEGQGLGFGGYTF TGTGCCAGCAGTGACGAGGGCCAAGGGCTAGGATTTGGTGGCTACACCTTC
TRBJ1-2 TRBV28 TRBD1 CASSPWGDRTLYGYTF TGTGCCAGCAGCCCCTGGGGGGACAGGACGCTATATGGCTACACCTTC
TRBJ1-6 TRBV21-1 . CASSNPPGNYSPLHF TGTGCCAGCAGCAATCCCCCCGGCAACTACTCACCCCTCCACTTT